These 12 T cell receptor beta chains were sequenced from one sample in a study of PD-1 blockade in mismatch repair-deficient tumors (dated by TCRdb to about 2017). The library was built by means of the immunoSEQ multiplex PCR assay. TCRdb provides this immuneACCESS table in a form limited to in-frame rearrangements. Some clones are lacking; in checked studies, under half of them reflect an unresolved V gene, and why the rest are absent is not known. A total of 50,000 or so clones appear in this sample, 65% to 85% of them only once. Roughly 8.7% of the sample comes from the top ten. The specimen comprised peripheral blood, sampled roughly 19 weeks after starting pembrolizumab. The origin of the receptors is an adult with mismatch repair-deficient cancer.

V is TRBV11-2 and J is TRBJ1-1; D may be TRBD1 (5 bases). CDR1 and CDR2 from the germline V gene are SGHAT and FQNNGV. The ends were cut back, 5 bases at V and 1 base at J, with 14 bases in the middle. The CDR3 consists of 15 residues. DNA of the CDR3: TGTGCCAGCAGCCCGGAGGGCAGGGCGAACACTGAAGCTTTCTTT. Encoded protein: CASSPEGRANTEAFF. The variable domain in full, completed from reference TRBV11-2 and TRBJ1-1, reads EAGVAQSPRYKIIEKRQSVAFWCNPISGHATLYWYQQILGQGPKLLIQFQNNGVVDDSQLPKDRFSAERLKGVDSTLKIQPAKLEDSAVYLCASSPEGRANTEAFFGQGTRLTVV.

The chain is built from TRBV18 and TRBJ2-1; 10 nucleotides match TRBD2. Germline loops: CDR1 KGHSH, CDR2 LQKENI. After removal of 10 bases from V and 9 bases from J, the junction contained 15 bases not matched to a gene. CDR3 size: 15 residues. The CDR3 sequence: CATHGGAGGPSEQFF. Here the CDR3 DNA reads TGTGCCACCCACGGGGGAGCGGGAGGGCCGAGTGAGCAGTTCTTC. Together with reference TRBV18 and TRBJ2-1, the CDR3 gives the full variable domain: NAGVMQNPRHLVRRRGQEARLRCSPMKGHSHVYWYRQLPEEGLKFMVYLQKENIIDESGMPKERFSAEFPKEGPSILRIQQVVRGDSAAYFCATHGGAGGPSEQFFGPGTRLTVL.

The chain has TRBV5-6 and TRBJ1-5; the D is unclear. The germline V and J ends were trimmed by 3 bases and 0 bases, with 7 bases remaining between them. The germline V gene encodes CDR1 SGHDT and CDR2 YYEEEE. The CDR3 sequence is 14 residues long. In DNA, the CDR3 is TGTGCCAGCAGCTCGACCGCTAGCAATCAGCCCCAGCATTTT. Translated: CASSSTASNQPQHF.

The chain is built from TRBV6-1 and TRBJ1-1; D ambiguous. Germline assignment: CDR1 MNHNS and CDR2 SASEGT. Trimming took off 3 bases at V and 2 bases at J, with 7 bases between the two ends. The CDR3 runs 13 residues. This CDR3 reads CASSELQNTEAFF. The CDR3 nucleotides read TGTGCCAGCAGTGAGCTACAAAACACTGAAGCTTTCTTT.

The rearrangement links TRBV5-4 to TRBJ2-2, with 11 bases lining up with TRBD1. CDR3 length equals 17 residues. The V gene's germline CDR1 is SGHNT and CDR2 YYREEE (reference sequence). The V gene end was trimmed by 3 bases and the J gene end by 3 bases; junction bases not matched to a gene: 7. The chain's CDR3 is CASSSGTGGYHTGELFF. CDR3 coding DNA: TGTGCCAGCAGCTCCGGGACAGGGGGTTATCACACCGGGGAGCTGTTTTTT.

This clone was recorded a few times. The rearrangement joins TRBV6-5 to TRBJ2-1; tentative D call: TRBD1 (5 bases). V lost 3 bases, J lost 12 bases, and 18 bases lay in between. Looked up from germline, CDR1 is MNHEY and CDR2 is SVGAGI. CDR3 length: 14 amino acids. CDR3 sequence: CASSYDSLIQGQFF. The CDR3 nucleotides read TGTGCCAGCAGTTATGACAGTCTTATTCAAGGGCAGTTCTTC.

This rearrangement joins TRBV27 to TRBJ2-1; TRBD2 is a possible D gene (6 bases). The V end was cut by 7 bases, the J end by 5 bases, with 24 bases between. The germline CDR1 and CDR2 sequences are MNHEY and SMNVEV (reference sequence). The CDR3 loop spans 17 amino acids. DNA of the CDR3: TGTGCCAGCATAACTCGGAGGGGCGGAGCAGGGAACAATGAGCAGTTCTTC. Residues: CASITRRGGAGNNEQFF.

The rearrangement joins TRBV28 to TRBJ1-1; TRBD1 aligns across 12 bases. The CDR3 consists of 17 residues. The ends lost 8 bases at V and 4 bases at J; junction bases unmatched: 14. Germline V gene data show CDR1 as MDHEN and CDR2 as SYDVKM. The CDR3 region has the DNA TGTGCCAGCGGGGATCCGGGACAGGGGGCTAGGGGCACTGAAGCTTTCTTT. Translated: CASGDPGQGARGTEAFF.

Only one count was recorded for this clone. The chain carries TRBV7-8 and TRBJ2-7; D gene uncertain. From germline, CDR1 is SGHVS and CDR2 FQNEAQ. CDR3 length: 17 residues. Trimming left V 2 bases short and J 1 base short, with 18 bases between. The CDR3 DNA reads TGTGCCAGCAGCTTATGGGCTAGTGCCGGGTCTTCCTACGAGCAGTACTTC. It yields the protein CASSLWASAGSSYEQYF.

This chain links TRBV6-1 with TRBJ1-5; D remains unclear. Germline V CDR1 and CDR2: MNHNS, SASEGT. The V end was cut by 4 bases, the J end by 2 bases, with 6 bases between. CDR3 length: 13 amino acids. The CDR3 DNA follows: TGTGCCAGCAGTGTAGTCGGCAATCAGCCCCAGCATTTT. It yields the protein CASSVVGNQPQHF.

This chain uses TRBV11-2 with TRBJ1-5; D is uncertain. Germline lookup yields CDR1 SGHAT and CDR2 FQNNGV. Trimming removed 0 bases from V and 2 bases from J, with 8 bases in between. This CDR3 has 15 amino acids. The CDR3 loop is CASSLDLGGNQPQHF. CDR3 nucleotides: TGTGCCAGCAGCTTAGATCTCGGAGGCAATCAGCCCCAGCATTTT.

V gene TRBV12-5 combines with J gene TRBJ1-1; D is unclear. Looked up from germline, CDR1 is LGHNT and CDR2 is FRNRAP. The V gene lost 3 bases and the J gene lost 0 bases, with 5 bases spanning the gap. The CDR3 is 13 residues long. This CDR3 is CASGFRVNTEAFF. The CDR3 DNA reads TGTGCTAGTGGTTTCCGGGTGAACACTGAAGCTTTCTTT.